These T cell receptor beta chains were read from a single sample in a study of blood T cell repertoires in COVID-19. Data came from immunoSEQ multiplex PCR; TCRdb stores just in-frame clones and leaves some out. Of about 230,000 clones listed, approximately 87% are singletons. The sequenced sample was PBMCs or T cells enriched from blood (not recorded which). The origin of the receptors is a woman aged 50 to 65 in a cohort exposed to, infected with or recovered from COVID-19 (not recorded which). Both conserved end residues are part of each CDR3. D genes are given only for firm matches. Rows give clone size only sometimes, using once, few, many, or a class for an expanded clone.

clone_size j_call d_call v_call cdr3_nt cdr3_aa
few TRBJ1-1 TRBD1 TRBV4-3 TGCGCCAGCAGCGAACGAGGGGGCAACCCTGAAGCTTTCTTT CASSERGGNPEAFF
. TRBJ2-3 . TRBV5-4 TGTGCCAGCAGCAAACAGGGCACAGATACGCAGTATTTT CASSKQGTDTQYF
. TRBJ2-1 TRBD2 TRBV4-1 TGCGCCAGCAGCCAAGATAAGCGGGAAGAGCGGGGGGGCCTTGGTGAGCAGTTCTTC CASSQDKREERGGLGEQFF
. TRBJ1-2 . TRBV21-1 TGTGCCAGCAGCAAAGGTGCCCCTCCGAGGCAGCCCGATGAGGGCTACACCTTC CASSKGAPPRQPDEGYTF
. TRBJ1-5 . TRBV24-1 TGTGCCACCAGTTCGGGTAACAAAGGCTATCAGCCCCAGCATTTT CATSSGNKGYQPQHF
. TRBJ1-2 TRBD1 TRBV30 TGTGCCTGGAGTGGGGACAGGGGCTCCTATGGCTACACCTTC CAWSGDRGSYGYTF
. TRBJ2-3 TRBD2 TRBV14 TGTGCCAGCAGCCGCCCCCTACTAGCGGACAGCACAGATACGCAGTATTTT CASSRPLLADSTDTQYF
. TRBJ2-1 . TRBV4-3 TGCGCCAGCAGCCAAGAGCTTGGGCTCAGCTCCTACAATGAGCAGTTCTTC CASSQELGLSSYNEQFF
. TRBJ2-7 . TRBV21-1 TGTGCCAGCAGCAGAGAGCGGGGGCCCCTCTCCTACGAGCAGTACTTC CASSRERGPLSYEQYF
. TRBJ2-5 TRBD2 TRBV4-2 TGTGCCAGCAGCCAAGTGGGGACTAGCGGGGAGGGGAAGACCCAGTACTTC CASSQVGTSGEGKTQYF
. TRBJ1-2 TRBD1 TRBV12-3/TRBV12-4 TGTGCCACCAAGGGGGCGGGTGGCTACACCTTC CATKGAGGYTF
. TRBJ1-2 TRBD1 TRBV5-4 TGTGCCAGCAGCTTGGGTAACAGGGGGCCGGACTATGGCTACACCTTC CASSLGNRGPDYGYTF
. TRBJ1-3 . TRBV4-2 TGTGCCAGCAGCCAAGACACAGCAGCCTCTGGAAACACCATATATTTT CASSQDTAASGNTIYF
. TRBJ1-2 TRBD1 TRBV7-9 TGTGCCAGCAGCTTAACCTTTCCCCGGGACAGGGGTAGCTATGGCTACACCTTC CASSLTFPRDRGSYGYTF
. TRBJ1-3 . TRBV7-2 TGTGCCAGCAACCAGCGGGATCTTGGAAACACCATATATTTT CASNQRDLGNTIYF
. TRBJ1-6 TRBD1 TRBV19 TGTGCCAGTACCCTACAGGGGGATAATTCACCCCTCCACTTT CASTLQGDNSPLHF
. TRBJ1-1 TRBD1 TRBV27 TGTGCCAGCAGTTTTTCCCCCGGGACAGGGAATACTGAAGCTTTCTTT CASSFSPGTGNTEAFF